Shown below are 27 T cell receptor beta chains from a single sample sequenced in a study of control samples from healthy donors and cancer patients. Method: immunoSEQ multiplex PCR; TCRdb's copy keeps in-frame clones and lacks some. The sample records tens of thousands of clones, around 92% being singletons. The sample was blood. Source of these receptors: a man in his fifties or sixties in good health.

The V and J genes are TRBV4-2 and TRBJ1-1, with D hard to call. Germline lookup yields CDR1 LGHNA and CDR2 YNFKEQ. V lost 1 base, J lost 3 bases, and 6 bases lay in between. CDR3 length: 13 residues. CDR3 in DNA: TGTGCCAGCAGCCAAGCCCGGCACACTGAAGCTTTCTTT. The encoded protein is CASSQARHTEAFF.

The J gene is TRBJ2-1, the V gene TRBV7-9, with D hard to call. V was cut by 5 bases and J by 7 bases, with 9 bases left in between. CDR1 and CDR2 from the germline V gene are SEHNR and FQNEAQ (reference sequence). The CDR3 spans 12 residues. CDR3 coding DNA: TGTGCCAGCAGCCCCGCAGCAAATGAGCAGTTCTTC. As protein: CASSPAANEQFF.

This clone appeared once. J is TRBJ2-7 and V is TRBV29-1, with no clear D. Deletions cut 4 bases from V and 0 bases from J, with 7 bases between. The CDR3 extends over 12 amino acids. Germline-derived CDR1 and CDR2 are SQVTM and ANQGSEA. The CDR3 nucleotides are TGCAGCGTTGGACTGAGCTCCTACGAGCAGTACTTC. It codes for CSVGLSSYEQYF.

CDR3 loop: CASSDGQGRETQYF. CDR3 DNA: TGTGCCAGCAGTGATGGACAGGGTCGGGAGACCCAGTACTTC. The J gene is TRBJ2-5, the V gene TRBV2, with 8 bases matching TRBD1. Germline CDR1 reads SNHLY; CDR2 reads FYNNEI. CDR3 length: 14 residues. V shed 3 bases, J shed 5 bases, and the junction held 5 bases outside the gene matches.

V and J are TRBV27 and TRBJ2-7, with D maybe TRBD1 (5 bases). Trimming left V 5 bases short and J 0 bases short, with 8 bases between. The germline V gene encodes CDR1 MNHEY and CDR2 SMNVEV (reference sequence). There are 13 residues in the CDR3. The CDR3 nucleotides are TGTGCCAGCAGTCTTCAGGGCTCCTACGAGCAGTACTTC. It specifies CASSLQGSYEQYF.

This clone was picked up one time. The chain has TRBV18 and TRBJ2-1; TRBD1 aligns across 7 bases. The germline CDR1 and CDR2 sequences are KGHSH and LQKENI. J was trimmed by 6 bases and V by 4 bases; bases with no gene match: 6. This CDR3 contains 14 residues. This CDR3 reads CASSRNRGGNEQFF. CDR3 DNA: TGTGCCAGCTCACGCAACAGGGGTGGCAATGAGCAGTTCTTC. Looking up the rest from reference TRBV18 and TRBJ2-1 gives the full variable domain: NAGVMQNPRHLVRRRGQEARLRCSPMKGHSHVYWYRQLPEEGLKFMVYLQKENIIDESGMPKERFSAEFPKEGPSILRIQQVVRGDSAAYFCASSRNRGGNEQFFGPGTRLTVL.

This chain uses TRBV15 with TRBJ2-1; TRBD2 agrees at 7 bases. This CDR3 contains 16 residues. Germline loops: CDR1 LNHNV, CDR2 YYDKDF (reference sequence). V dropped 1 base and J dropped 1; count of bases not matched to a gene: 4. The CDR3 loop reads CATSRVGGGSYNEQFF. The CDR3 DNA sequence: TGTGCCACCAGCAGAGTCGGGGGAGGGTCCTACAATGAGCAGTTCTTC.

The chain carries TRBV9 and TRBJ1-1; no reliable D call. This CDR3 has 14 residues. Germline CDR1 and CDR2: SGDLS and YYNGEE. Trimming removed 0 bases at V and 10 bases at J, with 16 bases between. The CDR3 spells CASSVEVGSGGAFF. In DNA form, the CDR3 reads TGTGCCAGCAGCGTAGAGGTGGGTTCGGGAGGAGCTTTCTTT.

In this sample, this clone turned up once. The CDR3 nucleotides are TGTGCCAGCAGTGCTCCGCCCTGGGGACAGCTATATGGCTACACCTTC. As protein: CASSAPPWGQLYGYTF. V and J are TRBV6-1 and TRBJ1-2, with 7 nucleotides matching TRBD1. V was pared by 4 bases and J by 5 bases, with 13 bases of the junction left unmatched. CDR1 and CDR2 from the germline V gene are MNHNS and SASEGT. There are 16 residues in the CDR3.

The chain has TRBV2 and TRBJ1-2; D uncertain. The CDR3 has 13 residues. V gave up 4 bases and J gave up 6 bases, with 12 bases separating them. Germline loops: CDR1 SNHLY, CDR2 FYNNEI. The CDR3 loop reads CASSVPGKHGYTF. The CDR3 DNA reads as TGTGCCAGCAGTGTGCCTGGGAAGCATGGCTACACCTTC.

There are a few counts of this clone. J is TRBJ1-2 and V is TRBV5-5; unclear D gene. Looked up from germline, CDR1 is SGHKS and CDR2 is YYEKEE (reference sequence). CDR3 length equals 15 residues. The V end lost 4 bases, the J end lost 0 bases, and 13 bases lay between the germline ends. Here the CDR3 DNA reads TGTGCCAGCAGCCGATTGGCAGTTACTAACTATGGCTACACCTTC. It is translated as CASSRLAVTNYGYTF.

CDR3 region: CASKTSQGPGPEAFF. As DNA, the CDR3 is TGTGCCAGCAAGACGTCACAGGGGCCGGGGCCTGAAGCTTTCTTT. The chain has TRBV6-5 and TRBJ1-1, with 7 bases lining up with TRBD1. V lost 7 bases to trimming and J lost 6 bases; unmatched junction nucleotides: 14. Per the germline V gene, CDR1 is MNHEY and CDR2 is SVGAGI. The CDR3 loop spans 15 amino acids.

CDR3 sequence reads: CASSEDERGGYTF. For the CDR3, the DNA is TGTGCCAGCAGTGAGGACGAAAGGGGCGGCTACACCTTC. The chain employs TRBV6-1 and TRBJ1-2, with TRBD1 as a possible D gene (5 bases). The CDR3 spans 13 residues. Germline CDR1 is MNHNS and CDR2 is SASEGT. Trimming pared 3 bases from V and 8 bases from J, leaving 13 bases between.

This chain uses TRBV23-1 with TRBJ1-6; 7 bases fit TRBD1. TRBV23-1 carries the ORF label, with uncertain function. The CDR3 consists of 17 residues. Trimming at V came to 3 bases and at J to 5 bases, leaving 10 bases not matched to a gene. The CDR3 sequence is CASSHLQGRGNNSPLHF. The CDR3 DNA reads TGCGCCAGCAGTCATCTACAGGGGAGGGGTAATAATTCACCCCTCCACTTT.

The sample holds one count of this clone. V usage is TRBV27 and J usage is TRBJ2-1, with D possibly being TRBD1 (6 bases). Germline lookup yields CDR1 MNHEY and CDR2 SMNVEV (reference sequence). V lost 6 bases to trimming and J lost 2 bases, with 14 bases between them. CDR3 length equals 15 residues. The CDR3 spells CASRATGSTYNEQFF. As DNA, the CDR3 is TGTGCCAGCAGAGCGACAGGCAGTACCTACAATGAGCAGTTCTTC.

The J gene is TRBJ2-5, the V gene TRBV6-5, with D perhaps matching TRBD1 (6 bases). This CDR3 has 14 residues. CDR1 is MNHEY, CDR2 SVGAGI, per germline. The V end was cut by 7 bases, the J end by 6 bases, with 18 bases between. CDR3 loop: CASTPTGPVKTQYF. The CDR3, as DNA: TGTGCCAGCACTCCGACAGGACCCGTGAAGACCCAGTACTTC.

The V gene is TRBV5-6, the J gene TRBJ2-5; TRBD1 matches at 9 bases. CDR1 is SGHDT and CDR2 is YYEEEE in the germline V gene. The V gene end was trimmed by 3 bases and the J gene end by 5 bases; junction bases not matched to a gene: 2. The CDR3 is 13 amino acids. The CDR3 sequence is CASSWTGEETQYF. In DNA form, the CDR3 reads TGTGCCAGCAGCTGGACAGGGGAGGAGACCCAGTACTTC.

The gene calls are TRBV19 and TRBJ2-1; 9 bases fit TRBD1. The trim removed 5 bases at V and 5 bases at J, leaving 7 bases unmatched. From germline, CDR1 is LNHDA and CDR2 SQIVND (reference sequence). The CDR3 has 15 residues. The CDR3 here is CASSQPGQGHNEQFF. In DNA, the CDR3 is TGTGCCAGTAGTCAGCCGGGACAGGGCCACAATGAGCAGTTCTTC.

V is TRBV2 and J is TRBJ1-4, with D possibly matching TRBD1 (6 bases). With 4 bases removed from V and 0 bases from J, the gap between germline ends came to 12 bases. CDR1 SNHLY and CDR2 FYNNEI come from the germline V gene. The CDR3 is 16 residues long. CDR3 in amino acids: CASSANRASTNEKLFF. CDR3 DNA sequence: TGTGCCAGCAGTGCGAACAGGGCTTCAACTAATGAAAAACTGTTTTTT.

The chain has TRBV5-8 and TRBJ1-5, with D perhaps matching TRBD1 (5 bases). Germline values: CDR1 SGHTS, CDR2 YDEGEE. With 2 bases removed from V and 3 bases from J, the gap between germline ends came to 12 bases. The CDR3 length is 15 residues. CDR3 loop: CASSLNAGLNQPQHF. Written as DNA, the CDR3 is TGTGCCAGCAGCTTAAACGCAGGGCTCAATCAGCCCCAGCATTTT.

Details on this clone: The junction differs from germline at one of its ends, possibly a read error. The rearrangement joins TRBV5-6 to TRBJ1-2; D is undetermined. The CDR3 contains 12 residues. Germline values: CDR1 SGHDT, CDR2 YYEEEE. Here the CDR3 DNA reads TGTGCCAGCCGCTTTTTGGGGTATGGCTACACCTTC. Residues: CASRFLGYGYTF.

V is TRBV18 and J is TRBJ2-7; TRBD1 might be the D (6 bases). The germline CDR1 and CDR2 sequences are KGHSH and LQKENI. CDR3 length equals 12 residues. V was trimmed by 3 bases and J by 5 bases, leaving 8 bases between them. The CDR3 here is CASSPNRDEQYF. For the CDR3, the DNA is TGTGCCAGCTCACCTAACAGGGACGAGCAGTACTTC.

The CDR3 loop reads CASSLSSTGVGAKNIQYF. Written as DNA, the CDR3 is TGTGCCAGCAGTTTATCCTCGACAGGTGTAGGGGCCAAAAACATTCAGTACTTC. The chain carries TRBV27 and TRBJ2-4, with D possibly matching TRBD1 (6 bases). The CDR3 length is 18 residues. Trimming left V 0 bases short and J 1 base short, with 16 bases between. Germline V gene data show CDR1 as MNHEY and CDR2 as SMNVEV (reference sequence).

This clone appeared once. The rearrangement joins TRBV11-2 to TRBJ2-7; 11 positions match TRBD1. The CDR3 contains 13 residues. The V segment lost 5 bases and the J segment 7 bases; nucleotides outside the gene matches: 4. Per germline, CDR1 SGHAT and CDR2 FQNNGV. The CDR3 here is CASSPGTGGEQYF. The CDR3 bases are TGTGCCAGCAGCCCAGGGACAGGGGGAGAGCAGTACTTC.

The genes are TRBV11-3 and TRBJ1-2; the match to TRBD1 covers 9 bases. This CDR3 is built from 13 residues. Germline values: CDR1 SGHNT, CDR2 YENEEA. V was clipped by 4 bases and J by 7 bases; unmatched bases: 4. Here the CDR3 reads CASSSGQGGGYTF. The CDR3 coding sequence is TGTGCCAGCAGCTCGGGACAGGGAGGTGGCTACACCTTC.

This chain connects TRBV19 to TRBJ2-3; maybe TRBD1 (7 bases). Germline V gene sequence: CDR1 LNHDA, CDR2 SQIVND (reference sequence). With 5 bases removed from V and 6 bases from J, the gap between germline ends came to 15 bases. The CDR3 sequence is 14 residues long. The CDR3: CASSPDRAGDTQYF. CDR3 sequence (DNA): TGTGCCAGTAGTCCTGACAGGGCGGGGGATACGCAGTATTTT.

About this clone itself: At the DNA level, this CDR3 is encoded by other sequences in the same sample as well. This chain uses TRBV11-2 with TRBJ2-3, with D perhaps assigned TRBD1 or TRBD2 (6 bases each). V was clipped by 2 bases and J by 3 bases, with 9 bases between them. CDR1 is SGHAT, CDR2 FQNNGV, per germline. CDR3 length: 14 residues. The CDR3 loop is CASSLLGGTDTQYF. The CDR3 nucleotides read TGTGCCAGCAGCTTACTAGGGGGGACAGATACGCAGTATTTT.